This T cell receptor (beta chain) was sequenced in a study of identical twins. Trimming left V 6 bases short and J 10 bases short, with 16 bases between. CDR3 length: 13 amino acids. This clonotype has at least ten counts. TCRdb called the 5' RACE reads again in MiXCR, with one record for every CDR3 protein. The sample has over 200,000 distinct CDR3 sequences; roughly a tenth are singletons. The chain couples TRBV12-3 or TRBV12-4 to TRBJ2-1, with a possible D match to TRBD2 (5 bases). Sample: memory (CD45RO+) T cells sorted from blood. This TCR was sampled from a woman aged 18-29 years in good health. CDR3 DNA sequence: TGTGCCAGCAGCCAGACTACCGAGCGGGAGCAGTTCTTC. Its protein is CASSQTTEREQFF.